These T cell receptor beta chains were read from a single sample in a study of radiotherapy plus CTLA-4 blockade in lung cancer. Clones were sequenced by immunoSEQ multiplex PCR, and TCRdb holds only the in-frame ones, with some missing. The sample has fewer than 50,000 clones, roughly 59% seen once. The sequenced sample was peripheral blood, obtained from a patient treated with radiotherapy plus ipilimumab. These receptors were taken from a human donor with non-small cell lung cancer who had a partial response to radiotherapy plus ipilimumab. Each CDR3 is given with its conserved first and last residue. Each record gives: V gene, D gene, CDR3 protein. The D gene is left open where the match is weak.

TRBV9 NA CASSVEAPHTDTQYF
TRBV27 NA CASSSRTDSNQPQHF
TRBV15 NA CATSIRAREKLFF
TRBV6-6 NA CASSLWTATNEKLFF
TRBV19 TRBD1 CASSIRGTGLNQPQHF
TRBV7-6 TRBD2 CASGAGLLTSGGNEQFF
TRBV5-1 NA CASSPGTLNTGELFF
TRBV30 NA CAWSNPFGADTNEKLFF
TRBV5-5 NA CASSLLRGELFF
TRBV29-1 NA CSVDLQGANTEAFF
TRBV5-1 TRBD1 CASSNPGTVNTEAFF
TRBV4-2 NA CASSQDPGITTGARNEQFF
TRBV2 NA CASSEGALRGYTF
TRBV7-6 NA CASSLGSSTDTQYF
TRBV11-2 NA CASSDRVEQKKLFF
TRBV7-3 NA CASTGTGSVGGGQSAPAF